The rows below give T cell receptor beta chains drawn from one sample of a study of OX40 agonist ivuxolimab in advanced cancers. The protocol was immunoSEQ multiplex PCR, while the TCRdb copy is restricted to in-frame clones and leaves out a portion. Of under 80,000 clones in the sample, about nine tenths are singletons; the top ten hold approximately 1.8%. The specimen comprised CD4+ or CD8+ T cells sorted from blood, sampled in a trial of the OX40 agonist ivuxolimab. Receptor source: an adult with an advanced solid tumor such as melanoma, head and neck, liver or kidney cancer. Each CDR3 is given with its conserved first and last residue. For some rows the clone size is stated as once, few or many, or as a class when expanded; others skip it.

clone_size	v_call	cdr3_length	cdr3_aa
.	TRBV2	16	CASLRAKSSGANVLTF
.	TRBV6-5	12	CASSRGGNEQYF
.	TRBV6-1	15	CASSVLTGGNYGYTF
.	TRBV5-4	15	CASSPGLAAYNEQFF
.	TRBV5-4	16	CASSLDRDRDDEKLFF
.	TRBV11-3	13	CASSPDGYYEQYF
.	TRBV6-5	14	CASRRAANAYEQYF
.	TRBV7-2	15	CASSLAGAFSYEQYF
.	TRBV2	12	CASSLLYNEQFF
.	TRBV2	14	CASARQGLLYGYTF
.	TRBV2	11	CASSARDTQYF
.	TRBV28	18	CASSLHRRESDYNSPLHF
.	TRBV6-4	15	CASSAQGSNTGELFF
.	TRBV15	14	CATSREAGVDEQYF
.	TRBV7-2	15	CASSFGLAFGNEQFF
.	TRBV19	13	CASSIGRGLEAFF
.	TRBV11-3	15	CASSPSTWGLGGYTF
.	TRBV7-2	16	CASSLGGPLSTDTQYF
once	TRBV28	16	CASSFLDRVVPGELFF
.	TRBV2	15	CASSAIRIGDTEAFF
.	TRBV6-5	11	CASNHERGYTF
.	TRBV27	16	CASSSRTSGKTYEQYF
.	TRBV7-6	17	CASSAQRGGWYQETQYF
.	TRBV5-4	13	CASSHWTDGEAFF
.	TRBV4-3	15	CASSPRGQGPYEQYF
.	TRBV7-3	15	CASSPRLAGVETQYF
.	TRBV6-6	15	CASSYAQGNNSPLHF
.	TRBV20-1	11	CSAQFGNEQFF
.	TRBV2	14	CASSSHGLNTEAFF
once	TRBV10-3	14	CAIRGDRASYEQYF
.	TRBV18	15	CASSPGPGPVRGYTF
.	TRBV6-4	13	CASSDSMAGELFF
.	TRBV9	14	CASSVQGSGNTIYF
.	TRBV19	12	CASSMTGYEQYF
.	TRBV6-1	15	CASLLGQVQRDEAFF
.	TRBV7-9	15	CASSTGLMRRTEAFF
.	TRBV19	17	CASTPKGTSGASYEQYF
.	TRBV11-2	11	CASSTGNIQYF
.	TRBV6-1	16	CASSEWVWEGNQPQHF
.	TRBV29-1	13	CSAVRQGPDTQYF
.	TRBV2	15	CASSAFGISGNTIYF
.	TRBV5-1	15	CASSLAGTGGETQYF
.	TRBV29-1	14	CSVWLAGGPETQYF
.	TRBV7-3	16	CASSPQSGTGQYEQFF
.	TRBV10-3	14	CAISPGTGTDTQYF
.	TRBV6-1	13	CASSLQGFYGYTF
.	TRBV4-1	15	CASSRPLAGTDTQYF